The 9 T cell receptor beta chains below were found in one sample sequenced in a study of blood T cell repertoires in COVID-19. Repertoires were generated with immunoSEQ multiplex PCR, while TCRdb's copy carries only in-frame clones and drops some. The data show approximately 140,000 clones, around 85% seen once. Material: peripheral blood. The receptor source for this set is a woman in her thirties or forties with active or convalescent COVID-19.

The chain uses TRBV19 and TRBJ1-3, with unresolved D. Deletions cut 0 bases from V and 0 bases from J, with 12 bases between. This CDR3 region has 17 residues. CDR1 is LNHDA, CDR2 SQIVND, per germline (reference sequence). The CDR3 DNA reads as TGTGCCAGTAGTATAGAAATCGGCGGTAGCTCTGGAAACACCATATATTTT. It yields the protein CASSIEIGGSSGNTIYF. The variable domain in full, completed from reference TRBV19 and TRBJ1-3, reads DGGITQSPKYLFRKEGQNVTLSCEQNLNHDAMYWYRQDPGQGLRLIYYSQIVNDFQKGDIAEGYSVSREKKESFPLTVTSAQKNPTAFYLCASSIEIGGSSGNTIYFGEGSWLTVV.

The chain joins TRBV28 to TRBJ1-2; D possibly corresponds to TRBD1 (6 bases). V lost 5 bases to trimming and J lost 4 bases, with 11 bases between them. The CDR3 is 13 residues long. The germline V gene has CDR1 MDHEN and CDR2 SYDVKM. Written as DNA, the CDR3 is TGTGCCAGCAGTCCAGGGGTCGCCTATGGCTACACCTTC. Protein sequence: CASSPGVAYGYTF.

The chain uses TRBV7-2 and TRBJ1-4, with 7 nucleotides matching TRBD1. Germline V gives CDR1 SGHTA, CDR2 FQGNSA. Trimming at V came to 4 bases and at J to 0 bases, leaving 2 bases not matched to a gene. The length of the CDR3 is 15 residues. The CDR3 loop reads CASSSDRATNEKLFF. The CDR3, as DNA: TGTGCCAGCAGCTCCGACAGGGCAACTAATGAAAAACTGTTTTTT.

V usage is TRBV12-3 or TRBV12-4 and J usage is TRBJ1-5; D call uncertain. The CDR3 extends over 12 amino acids. Trimming removed 8 bases at V and 0 bases at J, with 5 bases between. The CDR3 protein is CASATSNQPQHF. The CDR3 nucleotides are TGTGCCAGCGCTACTAGCAATCAGCCCCAGCATTTT.

The chain has TRBV7-9 and TRBJ1-2; the match to TRBD1 covers 9 bases. CDR1 is SEHNR, CDR2 FQNEAQ, per germline (reference sequence). The J segment lost 0 bases and the V segment lost 7 bases, leaving 9 bases of the junction unmatched. The CDR3 has 16 amino acids. The CDR3 bases are TGTGCCAGCACCGACCGGGACAGGGTCTCTAACTATGGCTACACCTTC. Translating it yields CASTDRDRVSNYGYTF.

The gene calls are TRBV29-1 and TRBJ2-4; 9 positions agree with TRBD1. The CDR3 is made up of 12 amino acids. With V trimmed by 7 bases and J by 7 bases, 5 bases remained unmatched. Germline lookup yields CDR1 SQVTM and CDR2 ANQGSEA. CDR3 amino acids: CSAGQGRNIQYF. CDR3 bases: TGCAGCGCGGGACAGGGAAGGAACATTCAGTACTTC. Full variable domain (rest looked up from reference TRBV29-1 and TRBJ2-4): SAVISQKPSRDICQRGTSLTIQCQVDSQVTMMFWYRQQPGQSLTLIATANQGSEATYESGFVIDKFPISRPNLTFSTLTVSNMSPEDSSIYLCSAGQGRNIQYFGAGTRLSVL.

V usage is TRBV6-5 and J usage is TRBJ2-5, with a weak D call TRBD1 (6 bases). CDR3 length: 15 residues. Between the trimmed V and J ends, which lost 6 bases and 3 bases, there was a span of 17 bases. Germline assignment: CDR1 MNHEY and CDR2 SVGAGI. The CDR3 DNA reads TGTGCCAGCAGCTCGGACGGACAGCCTGAAGAGACCCAGTACTTC. This codes for CASSSDGQPEETQYF.

This clone was found a few times. This sequence joins TRBV2 and TRBJ1-2; 7 positions agree with TRBD1. V lost 9 bases to trimming and J lost 4 bases; unmatched junction nucleotides: 5. The CDR3 runs 12 residues. Looked up from germline, CDR1 is SNHLY and CDR2 is FYNNEI. CDR3 sequence: CASLDRRYGYTF. As DNA, the CDR3 is TGTGCCAGTCTGGACAGGCGCTATGGCTACACCTTC.

This chain's CDR3 is CASRPTGVKEKLFF. The CDR3 nucleotides are TGCGCCAGCAGGCCGACAGGGGTGAAGGAAAAACTGTTTTTT. The chain combines TRBV10-2 with TRBJ1-4, with 8 bases identical to TRBD1. The CDR3 extends over 14 amino acids. CDR1 WSHSY and CDR2 SAAADI come from the germline V gene. The V and J ends lost 6 bases and 8 bases, in that order; junction bases with no gene match: 8.